The clone carrying this T cell receptor beta chain turned up a few times. Antigen specificity is unknown. This entry belongs to a study of blood T cells in healthy people across ages. General study points: Higher diversity and more naive CD4+ cells were features of long-lived donors, compared to aged donors. PBMC samples, being unsorted, prevented any conclusive comparison of naive and antigen-experienced cells.

The second PCR ran roughly 6 to 11 cycles with a sample-barcoded 5' primer and J-beta primers. MiXCR, applied by TCRdb to the 5' RACE reads, yields one record per CDR3 protein. Among approximately 1,700,000 distinct CDR3 sequences listed, around 42% were seen once. Those donating, healthy Caucasian individuals from Russia, were aged roughly 6 to 100. V lost 6 bases to trimming and J lost 10 bases; unmatched junction nucleotides: 6. This CDR3 region has 11 residues. The germline gives CDR1 DFQATT, CDR2 SNEGSKA (reference sequence). Input material: blood. This receptor was taken from a human donor in good health. V gene TRBV20-1 combines with J gene TRBJ2-1; 7 nucleotides agree with TRBD2. The CDR3 DNA is TGCAGTGCAGCAAGCGGGGTAGAGCAGTTCTTC. Translated, it gives CSAASGVEQFF.